This entry lists 5 T cell receptor beta chains sequenced from one sample in a study of STAT3 mutations in large granular lymphocyte leukemia. Assay: immunoSEQ multiplex PCR; the TCRdb copy retains only in-frame clones and omits some. The sample carries nearly 25,000 clones, about 94% recorded once. The study's findings and limits: In T-cell large granular lymphocyte leukemia, about half of patients showed multiple immunodominant subclonotypes.

Which antigens these TCRs recognize remains unknown. Sequencing was done on a sample of peripheral blood mononuclear cells. The receptors derive from a man aged 40-49 years with T-cell large granular lymphocyte leukemia. Some clones in this sample may be carry-over from other donors' samples.

The chain is built from TRBV7-9 and TRBJ2-1, with 8 bases aligning to TRBD2. Germline trimming cut 6 bases from V and 4 bases from J; bases unmatched to any gene: 8. Germline CDR1 SEHNR, CDR2 FQNEAQ (reference sequence). This CDR3 spans 15 amino acids. The CDR3 spells CASRAPGGQYNEQFF. CDR3 bases: TGTGCCAGCAGGGCCCCGGGGGGGCAGTACAATGAGCAGTTCTTC.

The sample holds one count of this clone. The J gene is TRBJ1-2, the V gene TRBV19, with D possibly being TRBD1 (6 bases). Germline values: CDR1 LNHDA, CDR2 SQIVND (reference sequence). V lost 8 bases and J lost 3, with 16 bases in between. This CDR3 is 14 amino acids long. The CDR3 here is CASASTGNDYGYTF. CDR3 DNA sequence: TGTGCCAGTGCTAGTACAGGGAATGACTATGGCTACACCTTC. The full variable domain, its missing parts supplied by reference TRBV19 and TRBJ1-2, is DGGITQSPKYLFRKEGQNVTLSCEQNLNHDAMYWYRQDPGQGLRLIYYSQIVNDFQKGDIAEGYSVSREKKESFPLTVTSAQKNPTAFYLCASASTGNDYGYTFGSGTRLTVV.

The chain uses TRBV20-1 and TRBJ2-7; a weak D match, TRBD1 (7 bases). CDR1 and CDR2 (germline): DFQATT, SNEGSKA (reference sequence). CDR3 size: 11 residues. The V end was cut by 6 bases, the J end by 6 bases, with 12 bases between. The CDR3 protein is CSAAGQREQYF. For the CDR3, the DNA is TGCAGTGCCGCGGGACAGCGCGAGCAGTACTTC.

The chain has TRBV13 and TRBJ2-7, with TRBD2 identical over 8 bases. Germline V gene lookup returns CDR1 PRHDT and CDR2 FYEKMQ (reference sequence). The CDR3 totals 12 residues. Trimming took 4 bases from V and 12 from J; bases not matched to a gene: 8. In DNA form, the CDR3 reads TGTGCCAGCAGCTCCAGCGGGGGCCTAATGTACTTC. This translates into CASSSSGGLMYF.

The chain links TRBV15 to TRBJ1-2; 8 bases line up with TRBD1. The V gene's germline CDR1 is LNHNV and CDR2 YYDKDF (reference sequence). Unmatched junction bases numbered 5, after V lost 1 base and J lost 4 bases. This CDR3 spans 15 amino acids. The CDR3 bases are TGTGCCACCAGCAGAGTGTCAGGGGGCGGCTATGGCTACACCTTC. It is translated as CATSRVSGGGYGYTF.